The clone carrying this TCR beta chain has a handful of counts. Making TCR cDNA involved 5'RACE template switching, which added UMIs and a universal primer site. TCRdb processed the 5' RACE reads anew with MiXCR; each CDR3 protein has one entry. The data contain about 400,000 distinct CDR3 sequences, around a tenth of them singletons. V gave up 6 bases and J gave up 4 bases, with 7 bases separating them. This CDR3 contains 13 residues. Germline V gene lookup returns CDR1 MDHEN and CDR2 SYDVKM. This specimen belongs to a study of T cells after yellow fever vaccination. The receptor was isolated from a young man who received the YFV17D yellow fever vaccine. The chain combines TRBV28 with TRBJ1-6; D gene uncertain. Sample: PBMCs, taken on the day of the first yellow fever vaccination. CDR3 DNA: TGTGCCAGCAGGGGCGATTATAATTCACCCCTCCACTTT. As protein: CASRGDYNSPLHF.